The clone carrying this T cell receptor beta chain was seen more than once but under ten times. Its antigen is undetermined. These data are taken from a study of T cell repertoires in cytomegalovirus infection. Whole-study context: Public TCR beta signatures provided an indication of both CMV infection and a matching HLA type.

General study results and limits: CMV-specific TCR beta clonotypes restricted by HLA-C dominated the ex vivo response. Using cumulative public TCR beta family frequency, the authors identified those who carried CMV together with the relevant HLA.

TCRdb used MiXCR to reprocess the reads, holding one entry per CDR3 protein. The repertoire has roughly 320,000 distinct CDR3 sequences, around 10% of them found once; the top ten carry less than 3%. The sequence came from a human donor in good health (CMV status not recorded). Some clones in this sample may be carry-over from other donors' samples. Sequenced sample: PBMCs.

The CDR3 protein is CASSIGGRYSNQPQHF. CDR3 bases: TGTGCCAGTAGCATTGGGGGCCGGTATAGCAATCAGCCCCAGCATTTT. V gene TRBV19 combines with J gene TRBJ1-5; D is perhaps TRBD1 (6 bases). Germline V CDR1 and CDR2: LNHDA, SQIVND (reference sequence). This CDR3 region has 16 residues. The germline V and J ends were trimmed by 6 bases and 0 bases, with 15 bases remaining between them.